This T cell receptor beta chain derives from a study of response to subunit inactivated influenza vaccine. The ends lost 3 bases at V and 6 bases at J; junction bases unmatched: 3. The length of the CDR3 is 14 residues. Germline-derived CDR1 and CDR2 are MGHRA and YSYEKL. TCRdb recomputed calls from the RT-PCR reads with MiXCR, one row per CDR3 protein. The sample consists of hundreds of thousands of distinct CDR3 sequences, around 14% of them appearing once. This clonotype was sampled from a man aged 50 to 59 who received an inactivated influenza vaccine. The rearrangement uses TRBV4-1 and TRBJ2-2; 8 bases match TRBD1. The sample was PBMCs from blood, taken 14 to 15 days before vaccination. The CDR3 DNA reads as TGCGCCAGCAGCCACCCGACAGGGGCCGGGGAGCTGTTTTTT. Translating gives CASSHPTGAGELFF.